What follows describes a single T cell receptor (beta chain). These data come from a study of blood T cell repertoires in COVID-19. Turning to the study itself: Collection of acute and convalescent COVID-19 samples took place in the United States, Italy and Spain. Sources were T cells, B-cell-depleted T cells, or PBMCs; the material itself was cDNA or gDNA.

Germline V gives CDR1 MNHEY, CDR2 SVGAGI. V dropped 0 bases and J dropped 5; count of bases not matched to a gene: 4. The CDR3 runs 14 residues. As processed by the authors: Estimation of nucleated cell counts was performed using reference gene primer amplification. This table comes from immunoSEQ multiplex PCR, and its TCRdb copy is limited to in-frame clones, with some not included. V and J calls and clone size are as listed in that table; D and trimming were resolved from the DNA. The sample has 98,000 or so clones, approximately 80% seen once. The receptor was derived from a man in his 60s with acute or convalescent COVID-19. Material: peripheral blood. The chain employs TRBV6-5 and TRBJ2-7; 7 nucleotides agree with TRBD1. The CDR3 DNA sequence: TGTGCCAGCAGTTACTCCGACAGGGCGGACGAGCAGTACTTC. Translating gives CASSYSDRADEQYF.